The entry below describes one TCR beta chain. Clones were read by immunoSEQ multiplex PCR, and TCRdb kept only the in-frame ones, dropping some. The table includes over 200,000 clones, 88% detected once. This entry is derived from a study of blood T cell repertoires in COVID-19. The ends were cut back, 0 bases at V and 5 bases at J, with 11 bases in the middle. Germline CDR1 SGHDT, CDR2 YYEEEE. CDR3 length: 14 amino acids. The receptor was derived from a man aged 55-75 years who had recovered from COVID-19. The V gene is TRBV5-6, the J gene TRBJ1-2; D gene uncertain. Specimen: peripheral blood. CDR3 DNA: TGTGCCAGCAGCTTGGGCACAGAAGATTATGGCTACACCTTC. Translated, it gives CASSLGTEDYGYTF.